The 3 T cell receptor beta chains in this list originate from one sample, sequenced in a study of cytomegalovirus exposure and HLA in healthy donors. 13 Jbeta primers and 60 Vbeta primers were used for the PCR. Using immunoSEQ multiplex PCR, the repertoire was profiled, and TCRdb retains in-frame clones only, with some absent. The sample has some 89,000 clones, and its top ten clones hold 3.4%. The sequencing input was PBMCs. The source of these receptors is a woman between 25 and 40 years old in good health and CMV-seronegative.

V gene TRBV27 combines with J gene TRBJ1-2; 8 bases align to TRBD1. Germline values: CDR1 MNHEY, CDR2 SMNVEV (reference sequence). Unmatched junction bases numbered 14, after V lost 6 bases and J lost 5 bases. The CDR3 totals 16 residues. The chain's CDR3 is CASRSNTGQGWYGYTF. The CDR3 bases are TGTGCCAGCAGATCGAATACCGGACAGGGATGGTATGGCTACACCTTC.

The chain is built from TRBV20-1 and TRBJ1-1; tentatively, D is TRBD1 (6 bases). This CDR3 is 11 amino acids long. V gave up 5 bases and J gave up 4 bases, with 8 bases separating them. CDR1 and CDR2 from the germline V gene are DFQATT and SNEGSKA (reference sequence). CDR3 in amino acids: CSAARGTEAFF. CDR3 sequence (DNA): TGCAGTGCTGCCAGGGGCACTGAAGCTTTCTTT.

The gene calls are TRBV18 and TRBJ2-1; 8 bases are shared with TRBD2. The CDR3 sequence is 15 residues long. The junction had 9 bases not matched to a gene; V was cut back by 2 bases and J by 9 bases. From germline, CDR1 is KGHSH and CDR2 LQKENI. This CDR3 is CASSPVAGGRSEQFF. CDR3 coding DNA: TGTGCCAGCTCACCAGTCGCGGGGGGTCGGAGTGAGCAGTTCTTC. The whole variable domain, filled in from reference TRBV18 and TRBJ2-1, reads NAGVMQNPRHLVRRRGQEARLRCSPMKGHSHVYWYRQLPEEGLKFMVYLQKENIIDESGMPKERFSAEFPKEGPSILRIQQVVRGDSAAYFCASSPVAGGRSEQFFGPGTRLTVL.